This note documents a single T cell receptor beta chain sequence. What it recognizes is unknown. The primer mix had 60 Vbeta and 13 Jbeta primers. Assay used: immunoSEQ multiplex PCR; TCRdb lists only in-frame clones, some missing. The sample holds some 130,000 clones, nearly 85% seen once. This record belongs to a study of cytomegalovirus exposure and HLA in healthy donors. Study details: An analysis done earlier identified around 100 million unique TCR beta sequences from around 180 million T cells. Unique TCRs from HLA-typed donors, 70 million to 100 million of them, were held in an early data release.

General observations from the study: Presence/absence analyses assumed roughly uniform sequencing depth across donors, which may not hold. Sequencing probably produced one cluster of sequence variants that were highly shared.

The sample comprised PBMCs. The sequence was obtained from a boy aged 5-17 years in good health and CMV-seronegative.

As DNA, the CDR3 is TGTGCCAGCAGACAGGGGGCCTACTATGGCTACACCTTC. Encoded protein: CASRQGAYYGYTF. The V gene is TRBV2, the J gene TRBJ1-2; TRBD1 agrees at 9 bases. The germline CDR1 and CDR2 sequences are SNHLY and FYNNEI. This CDR3 is 13 amino acids long. V dropped 6 bases and J dropped 3; count of bases not matched to a gene: 2.